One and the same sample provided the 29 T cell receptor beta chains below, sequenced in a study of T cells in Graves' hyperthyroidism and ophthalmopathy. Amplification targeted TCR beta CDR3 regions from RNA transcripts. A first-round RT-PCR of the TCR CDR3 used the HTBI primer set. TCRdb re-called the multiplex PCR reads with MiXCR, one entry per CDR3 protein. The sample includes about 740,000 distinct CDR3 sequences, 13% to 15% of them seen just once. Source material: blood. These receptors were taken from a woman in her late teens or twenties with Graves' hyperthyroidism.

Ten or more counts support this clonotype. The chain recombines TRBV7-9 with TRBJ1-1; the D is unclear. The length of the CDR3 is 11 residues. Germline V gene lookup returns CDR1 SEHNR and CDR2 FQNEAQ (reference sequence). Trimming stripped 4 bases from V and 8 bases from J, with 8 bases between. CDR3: CASSSIREAFF. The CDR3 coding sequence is TGTGCCAGCAGCTCAATAAGGGAAGCTTTCTTT.

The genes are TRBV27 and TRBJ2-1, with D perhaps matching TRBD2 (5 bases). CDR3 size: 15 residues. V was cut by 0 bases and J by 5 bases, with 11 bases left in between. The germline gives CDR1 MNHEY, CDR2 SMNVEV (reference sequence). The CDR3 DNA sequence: TGTGCCAGCAGTTTATCCGAGACTATTAACAATGAGCAGTTCTTC. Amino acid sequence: CASSLSETINNEQFF.

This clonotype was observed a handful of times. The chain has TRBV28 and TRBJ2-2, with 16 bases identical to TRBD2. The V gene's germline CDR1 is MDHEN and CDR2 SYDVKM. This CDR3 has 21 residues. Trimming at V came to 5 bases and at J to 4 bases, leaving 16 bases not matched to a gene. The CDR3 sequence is CASSPNLGTSGRAGGTGELFF. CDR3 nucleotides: TGTGCCAGCAGTCCCAACCTAGGGACTAGCGGGAGGGCCGGTGGCACCGGGGAGCTGTTTTTT.

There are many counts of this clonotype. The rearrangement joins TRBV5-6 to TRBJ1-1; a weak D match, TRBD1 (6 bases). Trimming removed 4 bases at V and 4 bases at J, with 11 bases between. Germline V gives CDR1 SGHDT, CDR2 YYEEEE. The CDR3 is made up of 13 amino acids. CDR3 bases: TGTGCCAGCAGCGAGGGGACAACCACTGAAGCTTTCTTT. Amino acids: CASSEGTTTEAFF.

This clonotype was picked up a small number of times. CDR3 DNA sequence: TGCGCCAGCAGCCCAGGGGACAGGTGGTCCTACGAGCAGTACTTC. This gives the protein CASSPGDRWSYEQYF. V gene TRBV5-1 combines with J gene TRBJ2-7, with 8 positions matching TRBD1. Germline CDR1 and CDR2: SGHRS and YFSETQ. The length of the CDR3 is 15 residues. V was pared by 4 bases and J by 1 base, with 7 bases of the junction left unmatched.

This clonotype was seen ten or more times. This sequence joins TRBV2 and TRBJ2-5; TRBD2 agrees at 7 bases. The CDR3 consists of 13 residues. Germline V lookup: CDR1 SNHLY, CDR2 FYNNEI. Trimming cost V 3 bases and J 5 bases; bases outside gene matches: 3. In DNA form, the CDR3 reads TGTGCCAGCAGTGACGATAGCGGGGAGACCCAGTACTTC. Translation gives CASSDDSGETQYF.

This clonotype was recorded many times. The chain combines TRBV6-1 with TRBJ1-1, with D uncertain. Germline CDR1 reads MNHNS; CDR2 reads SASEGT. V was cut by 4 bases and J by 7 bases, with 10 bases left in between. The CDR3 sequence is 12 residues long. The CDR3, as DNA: TGTGCCAGCAGTGCAAGTCAAATTGAAGCTTTCTTT. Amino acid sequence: CASSASQIEAFF.

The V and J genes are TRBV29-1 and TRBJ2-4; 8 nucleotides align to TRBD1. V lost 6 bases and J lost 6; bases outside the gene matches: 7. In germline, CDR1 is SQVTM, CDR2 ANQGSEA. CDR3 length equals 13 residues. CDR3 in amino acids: CSVSSGGGNIQYF. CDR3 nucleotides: TGCAGCGTCTCGTCAGGGGGCGGAAACATTCAGTACTTC.

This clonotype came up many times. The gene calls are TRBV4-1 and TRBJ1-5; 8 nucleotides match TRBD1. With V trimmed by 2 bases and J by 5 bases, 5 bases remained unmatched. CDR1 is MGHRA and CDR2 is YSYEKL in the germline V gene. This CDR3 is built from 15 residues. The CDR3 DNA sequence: TGCGCCAGCAGCCAAAGTGTGACAGGGGATCAGCCCCAGCATTTT. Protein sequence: CASSQSVTGDQPQHF.

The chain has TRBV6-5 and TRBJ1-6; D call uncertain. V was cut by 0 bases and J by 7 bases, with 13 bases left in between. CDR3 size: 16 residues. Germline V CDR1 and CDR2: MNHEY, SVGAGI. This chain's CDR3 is CASSYSRTVNNSPLHF. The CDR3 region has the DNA TGTGCCAGCAGTTACTCCCGGACGGTTAACAATTCACCCCTCCACTTT.

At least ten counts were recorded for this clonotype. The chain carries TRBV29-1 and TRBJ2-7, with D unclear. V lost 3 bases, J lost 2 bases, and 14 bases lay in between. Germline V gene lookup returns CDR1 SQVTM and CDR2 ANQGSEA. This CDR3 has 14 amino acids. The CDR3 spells CSVEEKGKPYEQYF. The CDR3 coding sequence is TGCAGCGTTGAGGAGAAGGGTAAACCCTACGAGCAGTACTTC.

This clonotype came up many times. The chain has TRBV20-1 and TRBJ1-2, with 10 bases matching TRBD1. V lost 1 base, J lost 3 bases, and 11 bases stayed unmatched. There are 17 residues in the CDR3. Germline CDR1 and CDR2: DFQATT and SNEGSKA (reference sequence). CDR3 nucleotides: TGCAGTGCTAGAGGTTGGGGACAGGGGCCCCAAGACTATGGCTACACCTTC. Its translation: CSARGWGQGPQDYGYTF.

CDR3 sequence reads: CASSPGTSGRHEQYF. For the CDR3, the DNA is TGTGCCAGTAGTCCCGGGACTAGCGGTCGCCACGAGCAGTACTTC. The chain joins TRBV19 to TRBJ2-7, with 11 positions matching TRBD2. The J segment lost 5 bases and the V segment lost 5 bases, leaving 8 bases of the junction unmatched. Looked up from germline, CDR1 is LNHDA and CDR2 is SQIVND (reference sequence). The CDR3 extends over 15 amino acids.

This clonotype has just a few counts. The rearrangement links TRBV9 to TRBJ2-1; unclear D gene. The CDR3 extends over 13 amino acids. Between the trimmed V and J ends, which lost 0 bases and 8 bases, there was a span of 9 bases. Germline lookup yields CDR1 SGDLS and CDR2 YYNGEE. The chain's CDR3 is CASSVVEWDEQFF. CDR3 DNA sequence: TGTGCCAGCAGCGTAGTGGAGTGGGATGAGCAGTTCTTC.

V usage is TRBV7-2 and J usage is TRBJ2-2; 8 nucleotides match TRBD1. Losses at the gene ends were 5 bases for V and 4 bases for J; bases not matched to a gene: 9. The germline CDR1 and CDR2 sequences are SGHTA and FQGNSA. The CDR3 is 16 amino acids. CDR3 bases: TGTGCCAGCAGCACGCGACAGGGGAGGATCACCGGGGAGCTGTTTTTT. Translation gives CASSTRQGRITGELFF.

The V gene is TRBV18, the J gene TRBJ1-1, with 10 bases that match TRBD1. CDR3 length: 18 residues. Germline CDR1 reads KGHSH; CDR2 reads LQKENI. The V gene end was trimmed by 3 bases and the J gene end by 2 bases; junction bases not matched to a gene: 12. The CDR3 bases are TGTGCCAGCTCACCGAATAAGGGACAGGGGCGAGGAAACACTGAAGCTTTCTTT. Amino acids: CASSPNKGQGRGNTEAFF.

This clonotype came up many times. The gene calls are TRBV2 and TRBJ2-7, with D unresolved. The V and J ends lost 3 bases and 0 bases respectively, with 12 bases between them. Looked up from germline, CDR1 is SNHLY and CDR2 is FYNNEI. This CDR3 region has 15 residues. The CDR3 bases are TGTGCCAGCAGTGAGTCGCAAGTCCCCTCCTACGAGCAGTACTTC. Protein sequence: CASSESQVPSYEQYF.

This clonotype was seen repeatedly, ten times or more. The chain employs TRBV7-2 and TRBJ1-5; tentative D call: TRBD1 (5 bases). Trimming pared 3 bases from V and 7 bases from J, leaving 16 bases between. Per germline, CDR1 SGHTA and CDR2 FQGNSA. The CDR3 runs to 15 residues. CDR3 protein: CASSLSGRQEQPQHF. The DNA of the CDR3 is TGTGCCAGCAGCTTGTCGGGGCGCCAGGAACAGCCCCAGCATTTT.

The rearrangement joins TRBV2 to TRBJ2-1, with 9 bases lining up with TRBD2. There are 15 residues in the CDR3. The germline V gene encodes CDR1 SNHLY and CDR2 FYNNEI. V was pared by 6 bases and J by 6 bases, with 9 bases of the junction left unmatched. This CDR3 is CASRAGTSFANEQFF. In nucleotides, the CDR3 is TGTGCCAGCAGAGCCGGGACTAGCTTCGCCAATGAGCAGTTCTTC.

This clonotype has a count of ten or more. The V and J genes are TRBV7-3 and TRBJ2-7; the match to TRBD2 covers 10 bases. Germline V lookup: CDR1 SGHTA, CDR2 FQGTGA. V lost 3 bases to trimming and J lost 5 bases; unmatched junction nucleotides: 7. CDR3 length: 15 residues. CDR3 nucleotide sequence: TGTGCCAGCAGCTTGACAGCGGGAGGGCCCCACGAGCAGTACTTC. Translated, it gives CASSLTAGGPHEQYF.

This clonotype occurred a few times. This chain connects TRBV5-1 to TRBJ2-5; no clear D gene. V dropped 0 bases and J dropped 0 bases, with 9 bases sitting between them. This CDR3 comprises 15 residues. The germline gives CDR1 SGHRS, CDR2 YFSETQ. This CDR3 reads CASSLGGSYQETQYF. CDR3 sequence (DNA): TGCGCCAGCAGCTTGGGAGGTTCGTACCAAGAGACCCAGTACTTC.

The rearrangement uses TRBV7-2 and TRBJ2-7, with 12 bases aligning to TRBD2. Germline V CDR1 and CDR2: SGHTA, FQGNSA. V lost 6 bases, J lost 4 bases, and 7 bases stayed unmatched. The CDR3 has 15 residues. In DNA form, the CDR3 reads TGTGCCAGCAGTCTAGCGGGAGGGACGCGATACGAGCAGTACTTC. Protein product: CASSLAGGTRYEQYF.

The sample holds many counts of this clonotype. CDR3 in amino acids: CASKQVLSYGYTF. The CDR3 DNA sequence: TGTGCCAGCAAGCAGGTTCTCTCCTATGGCTACACCTTC. V and J are TRBV12-3 or TRBV12-4 and TRBJ1-2; D gene unclear. This CDR3 comprises 13 residues. Between the trimmed V and J ends, which lost 7 bases and 4 bases, there was a span of 13 bases.

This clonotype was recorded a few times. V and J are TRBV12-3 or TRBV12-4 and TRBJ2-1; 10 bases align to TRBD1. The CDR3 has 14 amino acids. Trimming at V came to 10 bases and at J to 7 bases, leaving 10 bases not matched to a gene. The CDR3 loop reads CATTGTGEVNEQFF. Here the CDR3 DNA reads TGTGCCACCACCGGGACAGGGGAAGTAAATGAGCAGTTCTTC.

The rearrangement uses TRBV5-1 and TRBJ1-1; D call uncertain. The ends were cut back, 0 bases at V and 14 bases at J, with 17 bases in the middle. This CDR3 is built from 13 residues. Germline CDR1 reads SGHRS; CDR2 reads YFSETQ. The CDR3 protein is CASSLAGQPAGFF. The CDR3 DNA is TGCGCCAGCAGCTTGGCCGGTCAGCCGGCGGGCTTCTTT.

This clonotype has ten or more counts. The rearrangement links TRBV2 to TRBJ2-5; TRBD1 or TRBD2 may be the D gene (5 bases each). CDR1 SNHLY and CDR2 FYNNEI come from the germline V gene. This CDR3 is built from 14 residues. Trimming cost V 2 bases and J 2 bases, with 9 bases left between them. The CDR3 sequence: CASSERGTQETQYF. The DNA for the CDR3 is TGTGCCAGCAGTGAACGGGGCACGCAAGAGACCCAGTACTTC. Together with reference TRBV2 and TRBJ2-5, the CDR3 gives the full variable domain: EPEVTQTPSHQVTQMGQEVILRCVPISNHLYFYWYRQILGQKVEFLVSFYNNEISEKSEIFDDQFSVERPDGSNFTLKIRSTKLEDSAMYFCASSERGTQETQYFGPGTRLLVL.

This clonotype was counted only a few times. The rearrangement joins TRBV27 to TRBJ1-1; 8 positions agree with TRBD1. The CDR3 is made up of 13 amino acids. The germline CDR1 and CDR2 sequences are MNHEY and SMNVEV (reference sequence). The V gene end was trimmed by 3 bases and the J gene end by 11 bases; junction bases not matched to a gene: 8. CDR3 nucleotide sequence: TGTGCCAGCAGTTTGCTTTCTCAGGGGGCTGCTTTCTTT. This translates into CASSLLSQGAAFF.

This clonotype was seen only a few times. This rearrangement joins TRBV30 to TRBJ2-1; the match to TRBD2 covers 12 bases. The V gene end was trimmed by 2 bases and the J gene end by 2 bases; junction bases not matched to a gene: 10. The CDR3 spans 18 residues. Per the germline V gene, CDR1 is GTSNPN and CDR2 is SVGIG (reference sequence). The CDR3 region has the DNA TGTGCCTGGAGTAAGCTAGCGGGAGGGCCCGTCGCCTACAATGAGCAGTTCTTC. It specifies CAWSKLAGGPVAYNEQFF.

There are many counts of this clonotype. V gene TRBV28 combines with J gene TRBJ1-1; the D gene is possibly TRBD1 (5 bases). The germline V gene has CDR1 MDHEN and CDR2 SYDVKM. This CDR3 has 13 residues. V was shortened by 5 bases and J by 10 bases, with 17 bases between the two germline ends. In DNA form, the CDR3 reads TGTGCCAGCAGTCCCTTATGGAAGGGGCGAGCTTTCTTT. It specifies CASSPLWKGRAFF.